What follows is one T cell receptor (beta chain) and its context. The antigen is undetermined. TCR templates numbering 80,000 to 100,000 were assayed per sample. Clones were read by immunoSEQ multiplex PCR, and TCRdb kept only the in-frame ones, dropping some. This sample has about 85,000 clones; approximately 95% occur once, and the top ten carry around a sixth. J lost 7 bases, V lost 5 bases, and 5 bases had no gene match. The germline gives CDR1 LNHDA, CDR2 SQIVND (reference sequence). The CDR3 totals 13 residues. This sample is drawn from a study of siplizumab effects on memory and regulatory T cells. Broader study findings: Tregs proliferating in siplizumab cultures lacked confirmation of their suppressive function. Significant reduction of alloreactive sequences traceable to unstimulated CD4+ memory cells was observed with siplizumab. The diversity of naive T cells seemed greater than that of memory cells, and their alloresponse contribution seemed major.

The sequencing input was CD8+ T cells sorted from blood. This TCR derives from a human donor in good health. The rearrangement uses TRBV19 and TRBJ2-5; 9 bases map to TRBD1. The CDR3 sequence: CASSAGTGWTQYF. The CDR3 DNA reads TGTGCCAGTAGTGCCGGGACAGGGTGGACCCAGTACTTC.